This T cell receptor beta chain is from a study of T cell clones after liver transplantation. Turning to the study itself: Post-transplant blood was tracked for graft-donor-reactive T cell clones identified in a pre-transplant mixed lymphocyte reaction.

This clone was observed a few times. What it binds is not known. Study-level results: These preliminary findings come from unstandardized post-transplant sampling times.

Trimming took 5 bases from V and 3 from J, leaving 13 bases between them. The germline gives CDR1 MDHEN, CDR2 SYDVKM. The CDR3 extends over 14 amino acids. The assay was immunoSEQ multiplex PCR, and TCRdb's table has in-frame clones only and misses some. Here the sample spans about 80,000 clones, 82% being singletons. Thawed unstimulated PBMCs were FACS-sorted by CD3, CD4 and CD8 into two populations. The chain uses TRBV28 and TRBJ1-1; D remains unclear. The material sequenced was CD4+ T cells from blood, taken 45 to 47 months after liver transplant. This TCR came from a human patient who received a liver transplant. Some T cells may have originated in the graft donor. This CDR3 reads CASSPGSTYTEAFF. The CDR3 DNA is TGTGCCAGCAGTCCGGGGTCGACTTACACTGAAGCTTTCTTT.